The clone carrying this TCR beta chain appeared a single time. The germline gives CDR1 SGDLS, CDR2 YYNGEE. This CDR3 is built from 13 residues. The ends were cut back, 7 bases at V and 0 bases at J, with 7 bases in the middle. This sample is part of a study of blood T cell repertoires in COVID-19. Using immunoSEQ multiplex PCR, the repertoire was profiled, and TCRdb retains in-frame clones only, with some absent. Of roughly 670,000 clones in the sample, more than 80% were seen once. Sequenced: peripheral blood. This TCR came from a woman younger than 35 with acute or convalescent COVID-19. The V gene is TRBV9, the J gene TRBJ2-2, with unresolved D. The CDR3 DNA follows: TGTGCCAGCGGGCCTGCGAACACCGGGGAGCTGTTTTTT. Its protein product is CASGPANTGELFF.